This T cell receptor (beta chain) was sequenced for a study of blood T cell repertoires in COVID-19. Enrollees, roughly 18 to 95 years old, lived in 20 to 25 US areas. Cohort 3 recovered donors had two negative PCRs, clearance, or symptom resolution. CDR1 is MNHEY, CDR2 SMNVEV, per germline (reference sequence). The CDR3 spans 15 residues. Unmatched junction bases numbered 3, after V lost 4 bases and J lost 4 bases. Per the original data handling: Reference gene primer amplification gave nucleated cell count estimates. Profiled with immunoSEQ multiplex PCR; TCRdb holds only in-frame clones, not every one. V and J calls and clone size are as listed in that table; D and trimming were resolved from the DNA. Here the sample spans hundreds of thousands of clones, around 84% being singletons.

The sequence came from a man in his late teens or twenties who had recovered from COVID-19. The chain recombines TRBV27 with TRBJ1-6, with TRBD1 matching over 8 bases. The sequenced material came from PBMCs or T cells enriched from blood (not recorded which). CDR3 nucleotide sequence: TGTGCCAGCAGTTCCCGACAGGGGTATAATTCACCCCTCCACTTT. Translating it yields CASSSRQGYNSPLHF.